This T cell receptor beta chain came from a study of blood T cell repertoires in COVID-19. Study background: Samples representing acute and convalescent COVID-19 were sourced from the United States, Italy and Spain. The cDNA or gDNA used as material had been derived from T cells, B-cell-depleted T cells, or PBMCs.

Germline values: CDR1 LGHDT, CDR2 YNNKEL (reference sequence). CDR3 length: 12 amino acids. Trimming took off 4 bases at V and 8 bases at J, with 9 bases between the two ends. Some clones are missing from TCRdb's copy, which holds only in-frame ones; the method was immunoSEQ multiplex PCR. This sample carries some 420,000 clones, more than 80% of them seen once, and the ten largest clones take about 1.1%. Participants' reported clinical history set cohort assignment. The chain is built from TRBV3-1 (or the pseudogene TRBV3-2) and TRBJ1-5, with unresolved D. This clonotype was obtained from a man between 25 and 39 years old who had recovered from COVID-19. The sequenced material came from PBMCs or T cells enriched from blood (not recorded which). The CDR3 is CASSRGWEPQHF. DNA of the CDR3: TGTGCCAGCAGCCGAGGGTGGGAGCCCCAGCATTTT.